Each of the 32 T cell receptor beta chains below was sequenced from the same sample in a study of T cells after yellow fever vaccination. TCRdb recomputed calls from the 5' RACE reads with MiXCR, one row per CDR3 protein. The table lists approximately 330,000 distinct CDR3 sequences, 9.5% to 15% of them singletons, with 3.2% in the top ten. Sequenced material: CD4+ T cells sorted from PBMCs, taken 15 days after the yellow fever booster vaccination. These receptors were taken from a man younger than 35 who received the YFV17D yellow fever vaccine.

This clonotype was counted only a few times. The chain recombines TRBV24-1 with TRBJ2-3, with a tentative D call TRBD1 (5 bases). V lost 4 bases and J lost 4, with 11 bases in between. CDR3 length: 14 residues. Germline V gene sequence: CDR1 KGHDR, CDR2 SFDVKD. CDR3 protein: CATSDPSGPDTQYF. The CDR3 nucleotides read TGTGCCACCAGTGACCCTTCAGGGCCAGATACGCAGTATTTT.

The chain couples TRBV10-3 to TRBJ2-5; 8 bases line up with TRBD2. Germline V gene data show CDR1 as ENHRY and CDR2 as SYGVKD. This CDR3 spans 15 amino acids. V shed 10 bases and J 2 bases; nucleotides not matched to a gene: 12. Here the CDR3 DNA reads TGTGCCACCGCGCAGCGGGGGATAGATCAAGAGACCCAGTACTTC. It encodes CATAQRGIDQETQYF.

This clonotype was recorded only once. V gene TRBV3-1 combines with J gene TRBJ1-4; unclear D gene. CDR3 length equals 16 residues. Germline lookup yields CDR1 LGHDT and CDR2 YNNKEL (reference sequence). V gave up 0 bases and J gave up 7 bases, with 15 bases separating them. CDR3 loop: CASSQDLGLGVEKLFF. CDR3 DNA sequence: TGTGCCAGCAGCCAAGATTTAGGACTTGGGGTTGAAAAACTGTTTTTT.

This clonotype was detected only a few times. This chain uses TRBV9 with TRBJ1-6; D perhaps matches TRBD1 (5 bases). Trimming took 0 bases from V and 6 from J, leaving 13 bases between them. Germline values: CDR1 SGDLS, CDR2 YYNGEE. The CDR3 has 16 residues. CDR3 sequence: CASSVAPWGGNSPLHF. The CDR3 coding sequence is TGTGCCAGCAGCGTAGCGCCCTGGGGGGGTAATTCACCCCTCCACTTT.

This clonotype occurred a few times. This chain links TRBV6-2 or TRBV6-3 with TRBJ2-5; D is unresolved. Trimming stripped 6 bases from V and 4 bases from J, with 15 bases between. The CDR3 spans 14 residues. Germline V CDR1 and CDR2: MNHEY, SVGEGT. In nucleotides, the CDR3 is TGTGCCAGCAGCCAGAGATCAGCAGGAGAGACCCAGTACTTC. Translation: CASSQRSAGETQYF.

This clonotype was seen more than once but under ten times. This chain connects TRBV7-6 to TRBJ2-1, with D maybe TRBD1 (5 bases). Germline CDR1 reads SGHVS; CDR2 reads FNYEAQ. V lost 4 bases and J 0 bases, leaving 7 bases between the germline ends. This CDR3 comprises 14 residues. CDR3 loop: CASSWGSSYNEQFF. DNA for the CDR3: TGTGCCAGCAGCTGGGGCAGCTCCTACAATGAGCAGTTCTTC.

This sequence joins TRBV12-3 or TRBV12-4 and TRBJ2-1; 7 nucleotides agree with TRBD2. With V trimmed by 6 bases and J by 9 bases, 11 bases remained unmatched. The CDR3 extends over 14 amino acids. The CDR3 bases are TGTGCCAGCAGGGTGGCTAGCGGAACCACTGAGCAGTTCTTC. Protein: CASRVASGTTEQFF.

The V call is TRBV9, the J call TRBJ1-1; no clear D. CDR3 length equals 15 residues. V was pared by 4 bases and J by 1 base, with 14 bases between. Germline V gives CDR1 SGDLS, CDR2 YYNGEE. CDR3 sequence: CASSPQWVANTEAFF. CDR3 nucleotides: TGTGCCAGCAGCCCCCAGTGGGTGGCGAACACTGAAGCTTTCTTT.

In this sample, this clonotype turned up a few times. J is TRBJ2-4 and V is TRBV7-9, with 7 bases fitting TRBD2. Germline CDR1 reads SEHNR; CDR2 reads FQNEAQ (reference sequence). The junction had 11 bases not matched to a gene; V was cut back by 5 bases and J by 7 bases. CDR3 size: 15 residues. The CDR3 coding sequence is TGTGCCAGCAGCCATAGCGGGCAGGGCGCGAACATTCAGTACTTC. This translates into CASSHSGQGANIQYF.

This clonotype was detected many times. V usage is TRBV3-1 and J usage is TRBJ2-7; 8 bases are a match to TRBD1. The length of the CDR3 is 16 residues. Germline V gene sequence: CDR1 LGHDT, CDR2 YNNKEL (reference sequence). The junction had 10 bases not matched to a gene; V was cut back by 0 bases and J by 6 bases. This CDR3 reads CASSQDHDRGLGEQYF. The CDR3 DNA is TGTGCCAGCAGCCAAGATCATGACAGGGGTTTGGGCGAGCAGTACTTC.

This clonotype was detected a few times. The CDR3 here is CASSLGSDQPQHF. CDR3 sequence (DNA): TGTGCCAGCAGCTTAGGCTCTGATCAGCCCCAGCATTTT. The chain links TRBV7-3 to TRBJ1-5; D gene ambiguous. V was cut by 2 bases and J by 5 bases, with 7 bases left in between. Germline V CDR1 and CDR2: SGHTA, FQGTGA. The CDR3 sequence is 13 residues long. Looking up the rest from reference TRBV7-3 and TRBJ1-5 gives the full variable domain: GAGVSQTPSNKVTEKGKYVELRCDPISGHTALYWYRQSLGQGPEFLIYFQGTGAADDSGLPNDRFFAVRPEGSVSTLKIQRTERGDSAVYLCASSLGSDQPQHFGDGTRLSIL.

In its sample, this clonotype was seen many times. The rearrangement joins TRBV11-2 to TRBJ2-5; D perhaps matches TRBD2 (5 bases). Germline assignment: CDR1 SGHAT and CDR2 FQNNGV. Trimming pared 5 bases from V and 4 bases from J, leaving 14 bases between. The CDR3 covers 14 residues. The CDR3 DNA follows: TGTGCCAGCAGCACTCCGCGGGTTTCAGAGACCCAGTACTTC. It encodes CASSTPRVSETQYF.

The V call is TRBV28, the J call TRBJ1-2, with D uncertain. This CDR3 comprises 14 residues. Germline CDR1 MDHEN, CDR2 SYDVKM. V lost 3 bases and J lost 4, with 12 bases in between. This chain's CDR3 is CASSFGLGSYGYTF. The CDR3 DNA sequence: TGTGCCAGCAGTTTTGGCCTAGGGAGCTATGGCTACACCTTC.

This clonotype turned up a few times. The gene calls are TRBV7-8 and TRBJ1-2; no firm D call. Germline CDR1 is SGHVS and CDR2 is FQNEAQ. Trimming stripped 2 bases from V and 6 bases from J, with 10 bases between. This CDR3 contains 13 residues. CDR3 nucleotide sequence: TGTGCCAGCAGCTTATTCCGGGAAGATGGCTACACCTTC. Residues: CASSLFREDGYTF.

The genes are TRBV30 and TRBJ2-6, with D perhaps being TRBD1 or TRBD2 (5 bases each). The length of the CDR3 is 14 residues. The germline gives CDR1 GTSNPN, CDR2 SVGIG (reference sequence). V was pared by 3 bases and J by 4 bases, with 10 bases between. The CDR3 is CAWSRGPGANVLTF. The CDR3, as DNA: TGTGCCTGGAGCCGGGGCCCAGGGGCCAACGTCCTGACTTTC.

There are a few counts of this clonotype. The chain is built from TRBV20-1 and TRBJ1-4; D call uncertain. Looked up from germline, CDR1 is DFQATT and CDR2 is SNEGSKA (reference sequence). The CDR3 length is 13 residues. V gave up 5 bases and J gave up 0 bases, with 7 bases separating them. The CDR3 spells CSAPNTTNEKLFF. The CDR3 coding sequence is TGCAGTGCTCCGAATACAACTAATGAAAAACTGTTTTTT.

The chain is built from TRBV27 and TRBJ1-6; D may be TRBD1 (5 bases). This CDR3 spans 15 amino acids. Per germline, CDR1 MNHEY and CDR2 SMNVEV (reference sequence). V lost 3 bases to trimming and J lost 7 bases, with 13 bases between them. CDR3 residues: CASSLWAGPNSPLHF. DNA of the CDR3: TGTGCCAGCAGTTTGTGGGCAGGGCCCAATTCACCCCTCCACTTT.

This clonotype was seen a handful of times. As DNA, the CDR3 is TGTGCCAGTAAACTCGGGACTAGCGGGGGATACAATGAGCAGTTCTTC. It specifies CASKLGTSGGYNEQFF. The chain is built from TRBV19 and TRBJ2-1, with 14 positions matching TRBD2. Looked up from germline, CDR1 is LNHDA and CDR2 is SQIVND (reference sequence). The CDR3 spans 16 residues. V lost 7 bases, J lost 4 bases, and 6 bases stayed unmatched.

In its sample, this clonotype was seen a few times. The chain is built from TRBV19 and TRBJ1-6, with unresolved D. Per the germline V gene, CDR1 is LNHDA and CDR2 is SQIVND (reference sequence). The CDR3 is 14 residues long. Trimming removed 3 bases at V and 7 bases at J, with 10 bases between. This chain's CDR3 is CASSIWQANSPLHF. CDR3 DNA sequence: TGTGCCAGTAGTATCTGGCAGGCAAATTCACCCCTCCACTTT.

The rearrangement uses TRBV7-9 and TRBJ2-2, with D perhaps matching TRBD1 (5 bases). Trimming left V 7 bases short and J 3 bases short, with 15 bases between. Germline loops: CDR1 SEHNR, CDR2 FQNEAQ (reference sequence). This CDR3 has 15 residues. The CDR3 region is CASNQGSLHTGELFF. DNA of the CDR3: TGTGCCAGCAATCAGGGAAGTCTACACACCGGGGAGCTGTTTTTT.

The chain is built from TRBV2 and TRBJ1-2, with TRBD1 as a possible D gene (6 bases). The CDR3 has 15 amino acids. Looked up from germline, CDR1 is SNHLY and CDR2 is FYNNEI. The V end was cut by 7 bases, the J end by 1 base, with 16 bases between. The DNA for the CDR3 is TGTGCCAGCACTGCGGGGGGGCCGTATAACTATGGCTACACCTTC. Residues: CASTAGGPYNYGYTF.

This clonotype occurred a few times. The J gene is TRBJ2-4, the V gene TRBV7-2; 12 nucleotides align to TRBD2. This CDR3 contains 15 residues. Per the germline V gene, CDR1 is SGHTA and CDR2 is FQGNSA. Trimming at V came to 4 bases and at J to 8 bases, leaving 6 bases not matched to a gene. CDR3 residues: CASSSSGGAFYIQYF. CDR3 nucleotides: TGTGCCAGCAGCTCTAGCGGGGGGGCCTTTTACATTCAGTACTTC.

The chain employs TRBV7-9 and TRBJ2-7; D gene uncertain. Germline-derived CDR1 and CDR2 are SEHNR and FQNEAQ (reference sequence). V dropped 2 bases and J dropped 2 bases, with 7 bases sitting between them. This CDR3 comprises 13 residues. CDR3: CASSLPSPYEQYF. The CDR3 nucleotides are TGTGCCAGCAGCTTACCAAGCCCCTACGAGCAGTACTTC.

The rearrangement links TRBV4-3 to TRBJ2-3; 10 bases agree with TRBD2. V was clipped by 0 bases and J by 1 base; unmatched bases: 1. From germline, CDR1 is LGHNA and CDR2 YSLEER. CDR3 length: 16 amino acids. The CDR3 bases are TGCGCCAGCAGCCAAGAGGGGACTAGCGGCACAGATACGCAGTATTTT. It yields the protein CASSQEGTSGTDTQYF.

The V call is TRBV12-3 or TRBV12-4, the J call TRBJ2-2, with a possible D match to TRBD2 (6 bases). CDR3 size: 13 residues. With 6 bases removed from V and 9 bases from J, the gap between germline ends came to 14 bases. The CDR3 reads CASRISAGRELFF. The CDR3 nucleotides are TGTGCCAGCAGGATATCGGCGGGACGGGAGCTGTTTTTT.

In this sample, this clonotype turned up many times. The genes are TRBV27 and TRBJ1-6; no clear D gene. Trimming stripped 6 bases from V and 0 bases from J, with 12 bases between. This CDR3 spans 16 amino acids. Germline lookup yields CDR1 MNHEY and CDR2 SMNVEV (reference sequence). The CDR3 DNA is TGTGCCAGCAGGCCCCCCGGGAGCTCCTATAATTCACCCCTCCACTTT. Its protein is CASRPPGSSYNSPLHF.

This clonotype has more than one count but fewer than ten. The chain is built from TRBV5-5 and TRBJ2-7, with 9 bases fitting TRBD1. This CDR3 has 14 amino acids. Germline V gene sequence: CDR1 SGHKS, CDR2 YYEKEE (reference sequence). V lost 1 base and J lost 8; bases outside the gene matches: 7. For the CDR3, the DNA is TGTGCCAGCAGCTTGTTGGGGACAGGGAGGAAGCAGTACTTC. Its translation: CASSLLGTGRKQYF.

Ten or more counts support this clonotype. V gene TRBV20-1 combines with J gene TRBJ1-3; D is ambiguous. Trimming removed 3 bases from V and 2 bases from J, with 14 bases in between. The CDR3 consists of 15 residues. Germline assignment: CDR1 DFQATT and CDR2 SNEGSKA (reference sequence). The CDR3 nucleotides are TGCAGTGCTAGTCCCTCGGCAGCTGCTGGAAACACCATATATTTT. Encoded protein: CSASPSAAAGNTIYF.

The gene calls are TRBV10-2 and TRBJ2-1, with 11 bases identical to TRBD2. V shed 8 bases and J 6 bases; nucleotides not matched to a gene: 9. The CDR3 sequence is 15 residues long. CDR1 and CDR2 from the germline V gene are WSHSY and SAAADI. CDR3 sequence reads: CASRYTSGGGNEQFF. In nucleotides, the CDR3 is TGCGCCAGCCGATATACTAGCGGGGGAGGCAATGAGCAGTTCTTC.

This clonotype was found a few times. V usage is TRBV5-1 and J usage is TRBJ1-1; 7 bases align to TRBD1. The CDR3 runs to 14 residues. Germline CDR1 reads SGHRS; CDR2 reads YFSETQ. Trimming at V came to 2 bases and at J to 7 bases, leaving 8 bases not matched to a gene. The CDR3 coding sequence is TGCGCCAGCAGCTTAGCGGGGCAGGGGGATGAAGCTTTCTTT. This gives the protein CASSLAGQGDEAFF. The full variable domain, rest sourced from reference TRBV5-1 and TRBJ1-1, is KAGVTQTPRYLIKTRGQQVTLSCSPISGHRSVSWYQQTPGQGLQFLFEYFSETQRNKGNFPGRFSGRQFSNSRSEMNVSTLELGDSALYLCASSLAGQGDEAFFGQGTRLTVV.

This clonotype was recorded a few times. This chain connects TRBV21-1 to TRBJ2-1; the listed D gene, TRBD1, was not tested against the DNA. TRBV21-1 is a pseudogene locus. This CDR3 is built from 17 residues. The CDR3 protein is CASSKWRRGEQGSSQFF. CDR3 sequence (DNA): TGTGCCAGCAGCAAATGGCGCAGGGGTGAGCAGGGGAGCTCGCAGTTCTTC.

In this sample, this clonotype turned up a few times. J is TRBJ1-5 and V is TRBV19; 9 bases are shared with TRBD1. This CDR3 is 13 amino acids long. Germline V CDR1 and CDR2: LNHDA, SQIVND (reference sequence). Trimming cost V 7 bases and J 6 bases; bases outside gene matches: 4. CDR3 in amino acids: CASKDRGFQPQHF. The CDR3 coding sequence is TGTGCCAGTAAGGACAGGGGTTTTCAGCCCCAGCATTTT.